This paragraph reports one TCR beta chain. Antigen specificity is unknown. This specimen comes from a study of cytomegalovirus exposure and HLA in healthy donors. General study points: Later analysis indicated greater clonal expansion among HLA-associated TCR beta chains than among equally common other chains.

Amplification used 60 Vbeta primers and 13 Jbeta primers. Assay used: immunoSEQ multiplex PCR; TCRdb lists only in-frame clones, some missing. The table lists about 160,000 clones. The length of the CDR3 is 19 residues. Per germline, CDR1 PRHDT and CDR2 FYEKMQ (reference sequence). The chain links TRBV13 to TRBJ2-5, with TRBD2 matching 15 bases. The J call could be wrong; TRBJ2-7 is a better fit for the DNA end. The specimen sequenced was PBMCs. This sequence originates from a woman aged 55-70 years in good health and CMV-seronegative. The CDR3 bases are TGTGCCAGCAGCACGGCGGGACTAGCGGGAGGTCGTGGCTCCTACGAGCAGTACTTC. Amino acids: CASSTAGLAGGRGSYEQYF.